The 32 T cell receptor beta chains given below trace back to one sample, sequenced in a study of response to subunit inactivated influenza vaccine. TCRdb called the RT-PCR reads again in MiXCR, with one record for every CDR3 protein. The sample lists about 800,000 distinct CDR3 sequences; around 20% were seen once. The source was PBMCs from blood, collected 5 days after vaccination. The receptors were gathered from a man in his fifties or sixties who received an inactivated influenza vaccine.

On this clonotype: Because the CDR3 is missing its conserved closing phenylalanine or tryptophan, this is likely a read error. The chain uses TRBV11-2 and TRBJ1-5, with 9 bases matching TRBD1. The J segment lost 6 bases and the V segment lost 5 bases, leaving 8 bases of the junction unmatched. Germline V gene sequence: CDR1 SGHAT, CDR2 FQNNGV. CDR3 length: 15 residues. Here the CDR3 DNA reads TGTGCCAGCAGCCCGGGACAGGGTAGTACTCAGCCCCAGCATCTT. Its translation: CASSPGQGSTQPQHL.

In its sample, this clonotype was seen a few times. In DNA, the CDR3 is TGTGCCAGCAGCGTCCTTCGTCTAGCGGGAGCGGGTGAGCAGTTCTTC. It translates to CASSVLRLAGAGEQFF. The chain combines TRBV7-2 with TRBJ2-1; 10 bases are a match to TRBD2. The CDR3 is 16 residues long. Germline assignment: CDR1 SGHTA and CDR2 FQGNSA. V trimming: 5 bases; J trimming: 9 bases; junction bases outside the gene matches: 13. Combining the CDR3 with reference TRBV7-2 and TRBJ2-1 gives the whole variable domain GAGVSQSPSNKVTEKGKDVELRCDPISGHTALYWYRQSLGQGLEFLIYFQGNSAPDKSGLPSDRFSAERTGGSVSTLTIQRTQQEDSAVYLCASSVLRLAGAGEQFFGPGTRLTVL.

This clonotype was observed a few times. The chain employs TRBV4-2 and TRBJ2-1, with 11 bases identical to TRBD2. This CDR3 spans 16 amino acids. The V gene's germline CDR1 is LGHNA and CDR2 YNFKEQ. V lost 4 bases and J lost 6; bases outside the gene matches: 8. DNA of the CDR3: TGTGCCAGCAGCCCACAACTAGCGGGAGCTAGCAATGAGCAGTTCTTC. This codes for CASSPQLAGASNEQFF.

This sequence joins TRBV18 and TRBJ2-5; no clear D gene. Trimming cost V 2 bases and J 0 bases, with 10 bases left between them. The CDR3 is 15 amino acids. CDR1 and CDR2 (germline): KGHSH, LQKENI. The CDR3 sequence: CASSPALGNQETQYF. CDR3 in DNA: TGTGCCAGCTCACCAGCCTTGGGGAACCAAGAGACCCAGTACTTC. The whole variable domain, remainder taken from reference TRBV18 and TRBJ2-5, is NAGVMQNPRHLVRRRGQEARLRCSPMKGHSHVYWYRQLPEEGLKFMVYLQKENIIDESGMPKERFSAEFPKEGPSILRIQQVVRGDSAAYFCASSPALGNQETQYFGPGTRLLVL.

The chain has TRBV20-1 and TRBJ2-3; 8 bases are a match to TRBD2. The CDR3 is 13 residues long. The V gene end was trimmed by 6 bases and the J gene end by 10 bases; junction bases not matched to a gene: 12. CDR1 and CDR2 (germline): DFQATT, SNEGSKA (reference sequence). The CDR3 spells CSAQREPESAQYF. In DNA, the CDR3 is TGCAGTGCCCAGCGGGAGCCGGAGTCAGCGCAGTATTTT.

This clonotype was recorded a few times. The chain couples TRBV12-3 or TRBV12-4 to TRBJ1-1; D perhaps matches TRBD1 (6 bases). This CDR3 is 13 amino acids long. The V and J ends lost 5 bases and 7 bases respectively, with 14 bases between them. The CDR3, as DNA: TGTGCCAGCAGTGCCACAGGGCGGATTGAAGCTTTCTTT. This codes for CASSATGRIEAFF.

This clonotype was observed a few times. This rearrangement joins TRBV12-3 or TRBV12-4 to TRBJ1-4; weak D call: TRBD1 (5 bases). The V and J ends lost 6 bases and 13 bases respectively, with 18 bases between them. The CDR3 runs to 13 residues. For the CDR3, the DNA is TGTGCCAGCAGCCCAGAGGGACCCCGTCTACTGTTTTTT. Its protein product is CASSPEGPRLLFF.

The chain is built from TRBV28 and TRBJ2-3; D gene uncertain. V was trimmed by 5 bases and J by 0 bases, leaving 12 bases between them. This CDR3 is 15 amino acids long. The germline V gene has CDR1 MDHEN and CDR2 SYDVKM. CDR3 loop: CASSEQQRSTDTQYF. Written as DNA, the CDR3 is TGTGCCAGCAGTGAACAACAGAGAAGCACAGATACGCAGTATTTT.

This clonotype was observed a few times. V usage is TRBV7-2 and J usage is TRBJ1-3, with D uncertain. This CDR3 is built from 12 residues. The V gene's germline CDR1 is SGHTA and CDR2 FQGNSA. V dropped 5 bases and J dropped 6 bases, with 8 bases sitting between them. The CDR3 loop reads CASSLQENTIYF. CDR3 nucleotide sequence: TGTGCCAGCAGCCTTCAGGAAAACACCATATATTTT.

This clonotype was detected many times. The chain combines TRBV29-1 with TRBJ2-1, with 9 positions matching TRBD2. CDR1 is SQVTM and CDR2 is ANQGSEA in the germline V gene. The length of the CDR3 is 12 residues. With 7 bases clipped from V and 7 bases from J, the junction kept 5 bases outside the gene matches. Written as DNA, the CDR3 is TGCAGCGCCCCGGGACTAGCTAATGAGCAGTTCTTC. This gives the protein CSAPGLANEQFF.

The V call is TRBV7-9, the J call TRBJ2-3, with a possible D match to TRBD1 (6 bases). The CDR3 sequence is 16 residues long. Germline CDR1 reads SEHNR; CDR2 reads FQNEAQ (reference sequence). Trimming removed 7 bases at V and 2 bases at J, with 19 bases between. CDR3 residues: CASNEPSGADTDTQYF. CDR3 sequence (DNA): TGTGCCAGCAATGAGCCTTCAGGGGCCGACACAGATACGCAGTATTTT. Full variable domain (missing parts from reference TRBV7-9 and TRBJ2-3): DTGVSQNPRHKITKRGQNVTFRCDPISEHNRLYWYRQTLGQGPEFLTYFQNEAQLEKSRLLSDRFSAERPKGSFSTLEIQRTEQGDSAMYLCASNEPSGADTDTQYFGPGTRLTVL.

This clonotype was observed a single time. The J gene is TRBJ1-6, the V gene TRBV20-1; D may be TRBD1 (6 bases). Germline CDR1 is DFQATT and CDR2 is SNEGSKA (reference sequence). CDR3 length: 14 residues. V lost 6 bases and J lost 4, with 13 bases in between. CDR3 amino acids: CSAGDRRYNSPLHF. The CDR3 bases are TGCAGTGCGGGCGACAGGCGATATAATTCACCCCTCCACTTT.

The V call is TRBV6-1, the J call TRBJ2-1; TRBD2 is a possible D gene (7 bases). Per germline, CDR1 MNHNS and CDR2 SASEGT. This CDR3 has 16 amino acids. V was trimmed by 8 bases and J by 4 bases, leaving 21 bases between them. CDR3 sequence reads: CASCKKGGGPYNEQFF. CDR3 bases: TGTGCCAGCTGTAAGAAGGGGGGAGGGCCGTACAATGAGCAGTTCTTC.

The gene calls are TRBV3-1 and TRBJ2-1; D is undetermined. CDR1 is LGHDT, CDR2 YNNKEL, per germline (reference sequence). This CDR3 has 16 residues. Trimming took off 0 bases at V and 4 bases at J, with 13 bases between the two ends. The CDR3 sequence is CASSQDYEVGYNEQFF. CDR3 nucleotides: TGTGCCAGCAGCCAAGATTATGAGGTTGGTTACAATGAGCAGTTCTTC.

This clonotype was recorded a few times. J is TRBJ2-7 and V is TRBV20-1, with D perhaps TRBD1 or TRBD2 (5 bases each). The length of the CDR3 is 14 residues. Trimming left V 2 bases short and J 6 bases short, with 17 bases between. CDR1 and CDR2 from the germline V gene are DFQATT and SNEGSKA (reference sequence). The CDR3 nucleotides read TGCAGTGCTAGACGGGACGCCGGGTACGGCGAGCAGTACTTC. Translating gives CSARRDAGYGEQYF.

The chain's CDR3 is CASSDTTGGSETQYF. Written as DNA, the CDR3 is TGTGCCAGCAGTGACACGACAGGGGGTAGTGAGACCCAGTACTTC. This chain links TRBV2 with TRBJ2-5; 9 nucleotides line up with TRBD1. The J segment lost 5 bases and the V segment lost 3 bases, leaving 7 bases of the junction unmatched. Germline CDR1 is SNHLY and CDR2 is FYNNEI. The CDR3 has 15 residues. Filled out from reference TRBV2 and TRBJ2-5, the complete variable domain reads EPEVTQTPSHQVTQMGQEVILRCVPISNHLYFYWYRQILGQKVEFLVSFYNNEISEKSEIFDDQFSVERPDGSNFTLKIRSTKLEDSAMYFCASSDTTGGSETQYFGPGTRLLVL.

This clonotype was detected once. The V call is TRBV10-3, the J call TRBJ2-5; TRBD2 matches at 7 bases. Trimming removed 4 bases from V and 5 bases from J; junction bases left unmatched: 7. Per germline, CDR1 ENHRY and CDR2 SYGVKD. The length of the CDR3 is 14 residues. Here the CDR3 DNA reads TGTGCCATCAGTGGGGGAGGGAGTAGGGAGACCCAGTACTTC. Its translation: CAISGGGSRETQYF.

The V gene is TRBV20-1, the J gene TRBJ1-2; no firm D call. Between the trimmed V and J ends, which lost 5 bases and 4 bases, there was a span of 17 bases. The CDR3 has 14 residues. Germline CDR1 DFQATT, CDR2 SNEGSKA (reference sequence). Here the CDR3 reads CSAYKRAGTYGYTF. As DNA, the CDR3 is TGCAGTGCTTACAAGAGGGCAGGAACCTATGGCTACACCTTC.

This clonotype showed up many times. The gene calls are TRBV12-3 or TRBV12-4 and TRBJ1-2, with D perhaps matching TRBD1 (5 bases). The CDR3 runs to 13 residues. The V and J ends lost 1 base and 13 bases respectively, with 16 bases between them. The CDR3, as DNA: TGTGCCAGCAGTTTAGTGGGGGACGGAGTTCGCACCTTC. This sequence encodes CASSLVGDGVRTF.

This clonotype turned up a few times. CDR3 sequence reads: CSAMVVNYGYTF. For the CDR3, the DNA is TGCAGTGCTATGGTAGTGAACTATGGCTACACCTTC. The gene calls are TRBV20-1 and TRBJ1-2; no firm D call. Germline V CDR1 and CDR2: DFQATT, SNEGSKA (reference sequence). CDR3 length equals 12 residues. Trimming pared 4 bases from V and 2 bases from J, leaving 8 bases between.

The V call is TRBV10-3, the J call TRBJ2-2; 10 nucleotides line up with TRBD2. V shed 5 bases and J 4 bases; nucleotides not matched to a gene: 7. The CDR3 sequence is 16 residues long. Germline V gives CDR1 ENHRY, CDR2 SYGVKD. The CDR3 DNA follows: TGTGCCATCAGTCCTAAGCGGGGGGGCCGCACCGGGGAGCTGTTTTTT. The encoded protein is CAISPKRGGRTGELFF.

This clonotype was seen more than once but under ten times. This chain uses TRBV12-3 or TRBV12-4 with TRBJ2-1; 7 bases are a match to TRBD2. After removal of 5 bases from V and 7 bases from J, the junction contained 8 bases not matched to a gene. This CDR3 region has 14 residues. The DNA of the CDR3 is TGTGCCAGCAGTACGGGACTACTCCCTAATGAGCAGTTCTTC. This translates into CASSTGLLPNEQFF.

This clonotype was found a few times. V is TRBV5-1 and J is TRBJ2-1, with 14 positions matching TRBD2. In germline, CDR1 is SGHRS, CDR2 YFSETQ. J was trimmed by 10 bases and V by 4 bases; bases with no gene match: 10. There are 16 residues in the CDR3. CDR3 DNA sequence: TGCGCCAGCAGCCCCTCGGGACTAGCGGGAGTTGGGGAGCAGTTCTTC. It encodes CASSPSGLAGVGEQFF.

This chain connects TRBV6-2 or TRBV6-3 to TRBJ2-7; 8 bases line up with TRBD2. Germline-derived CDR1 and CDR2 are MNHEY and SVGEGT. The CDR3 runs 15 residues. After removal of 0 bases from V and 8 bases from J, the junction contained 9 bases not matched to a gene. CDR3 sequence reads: CASSYSLADLLQQYF. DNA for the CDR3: TGTGCCAGCAGTTACTCACTAGCGGACCTCCTACAGCAGTACTTC.

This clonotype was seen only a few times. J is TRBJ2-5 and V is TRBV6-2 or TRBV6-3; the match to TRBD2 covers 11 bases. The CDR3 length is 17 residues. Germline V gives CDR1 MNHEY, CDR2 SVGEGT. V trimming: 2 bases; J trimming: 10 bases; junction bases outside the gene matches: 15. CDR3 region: CASSYPLAGGLDRDQYF. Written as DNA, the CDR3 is TGTGCCAGCAGTTACCCTCTAGCGGGAGGATTAGACCGGGACCAGTACTTC.

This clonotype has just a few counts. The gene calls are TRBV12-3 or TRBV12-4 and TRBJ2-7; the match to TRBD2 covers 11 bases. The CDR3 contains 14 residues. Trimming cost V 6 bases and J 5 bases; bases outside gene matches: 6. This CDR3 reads CASRSSGRIHEQYF. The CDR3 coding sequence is TGTGCCAGCAGATCTAGCGGGAGGATCCACGAGCAGTACTTC.

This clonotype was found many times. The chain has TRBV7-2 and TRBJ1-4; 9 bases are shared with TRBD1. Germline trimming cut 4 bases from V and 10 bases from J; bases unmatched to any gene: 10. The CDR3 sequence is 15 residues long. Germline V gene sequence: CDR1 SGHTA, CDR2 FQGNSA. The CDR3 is CASSYTQGAQGKLFF. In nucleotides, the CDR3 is TGTGCCAGCAGCTACACACAGGGGGCGCAGGGAAAACTGTTTTTT.

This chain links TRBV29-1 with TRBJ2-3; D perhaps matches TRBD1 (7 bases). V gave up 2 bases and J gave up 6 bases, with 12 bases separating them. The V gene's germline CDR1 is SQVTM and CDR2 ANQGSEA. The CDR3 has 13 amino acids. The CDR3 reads CSVETAGGDTQYF. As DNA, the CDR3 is TGCAGCGTTGAAACGGCAGGGGGGGATACGCAGTATTTT.

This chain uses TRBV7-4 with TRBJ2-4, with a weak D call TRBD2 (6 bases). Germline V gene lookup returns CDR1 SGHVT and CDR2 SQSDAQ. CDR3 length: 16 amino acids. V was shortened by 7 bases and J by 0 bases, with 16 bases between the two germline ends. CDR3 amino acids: CASIQERAVAKNIQYF. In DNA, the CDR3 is TGTGCCAGCATTCAAGAGCGGGCCGTAGCCAAAAACATTCAGTACTTC.

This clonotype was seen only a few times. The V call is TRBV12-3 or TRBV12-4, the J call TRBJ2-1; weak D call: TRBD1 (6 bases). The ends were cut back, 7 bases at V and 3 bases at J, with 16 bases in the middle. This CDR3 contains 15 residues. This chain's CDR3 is CASTPQGPFYNEQFF. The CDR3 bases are TGTGCCAGCACCCCTCAGGGGCCCTTCTACAATGAGCAGTTCTTC.

In DNA form, the CDR3 reads TGCAGCGTTGTCAAGAACACCGGGGAGCTGTTTTTT. It encodes CSVVKNTGELFF. The gene calls are TRBV29-1 and TRBJ2-2; D unclear. V lost 4 bases and J lost 1, with 4 bases in between. Germline CDR1 reads SQVTM; CDR2 reads ANQGSEA. The CDR3 has 12 amino acids.

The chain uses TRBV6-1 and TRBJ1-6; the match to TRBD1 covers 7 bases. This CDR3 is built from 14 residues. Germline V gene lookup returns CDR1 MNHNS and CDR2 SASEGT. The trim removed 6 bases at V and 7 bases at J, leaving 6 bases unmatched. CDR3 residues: CASRPGTENSPLHF. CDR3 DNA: TGTGCCAGCAGACCCGGGACAGAGAATTCACCCCTCCACTTT.